This T cell receptor beta chain was identified during a study of T cell repertoires in cytomegalovirus infection. Overall study findings and caveats: Identification of carriers of CMV plus the relevant HLA was performed using cumulative public TCR beta family frequency. CMV-specific TCR beta clonotypes restricted by HLA-C were the ones dominating the ex vivo response.

Each CDR3 protein gets one entry after TCRdb re-called the reads with MiXCR. Of around 770,000 distinct CDR3 sequences listed, almost 30% are singletons. Note on this clonotype: The antigen is unknown.

The germline V gene has CDR1 SEHNR and CDR2 FQNEAQ (reference sequence). CDR3 length: 13 amino acids. Trimming removed 6 bases at V and 1 base at J, with 9 bases between. The source material was cultured CD8+ T cells from PBMCs, sampled from culture after CMV antigen stimulation. The TCR comes from a human donor in good health (CMV status not recorded). Some clones in this sample may be carry-over from other donors' samples. V usage is TRBV7-9 and J usage is TRBJ2-5; D uncertain. CDR3 region: CASSRWGQETQYF. The CDR3 coding sequence is TGTGCCAGCAGTCGGTGGGGCCAAGAGACCCAGTACTTC.